Listed here are 25 T cell receptor beta chains from one sample, sequenced in a study of blood T cell repertoires in COVID-19. Data came from immunoSEQ multiplex PCR; TCRdb stores just in-frame clones and leaves some out. The profile shows under 75,000 clones, about 90% of them singletons. Sequencing input: peripheral blood. The origin of the receptors is a woman aged 80 or older with active COVID-19.

In this sample, this clone turned up a few times. V is TRBV5-1 and J is TRBJ2-5; 9 nucleotides line up with TRBD1. Per germline, CDR1 SGHRS and CDR2 YFSETQ. V dropped 1 base and J dropped 3; count of bases not matched to a gene: 4. The CDR3 is 15 amino acids. CDR3 coding DNA: TGCGCCAGCAGCTTGTGGGGACAGGGAGAAGAGACCCAGTACTTC. It encodes CASSLWGQGEETQYF.

The chain has TRBV15 and TRBJ2-3, with unresolved D. V was shortened by 3 bases and J by 6 bases, with 19 bases between the two germline ends. In germline, CDR1 is LNHNV, CDR2 YYDKDF (reference sequence). The CDR3 sequence is 16 residues long. CDR3 amino acids: CATSSTMGLVGDTQYF. The CDR3, as DNA: TGTGCCACCAGCAGTACGATGGGTCTAGTTGGGGATACGCAGTATTTT.

The chain links TRBV7-9 to TRBJ2-7; 8 nucleotides line up with TRBD1. Germline V gives CDR1 SEHNR, CDR2 FQNEAQ (reference sequence). V shed 3 bases, J shed 4 bases, and the junction held 5 bases outside the gene matches. The CDR3 spans 14 residues. CDR3 in DNA: TGTGCCAGCAGCTTGGGGGGACAGGTGTACGAGCAGTACTTC. This encodes CASSLGGQVYEQYF.

The chain uses TRBV3-1 (or the pseudogene TRBV3-2) and TRBJ2-1; D gene uncertain. Trimming pared 0 bases from V and 9 bases from J, leaving 6 bases between. CDR1 is LGHDT and CDR2 is YNNKEL in the germline V gene (reference sequence). The CDR3 sequence is 12 residues long. CDR3 nucleotide sequence: TGTGCCAGCAGCCAAGATACGGGTGAGCAGTTCTTC. Its translation is CASSQDTGEQFF.

In nucleotides, the CDR3 is TGTGCCAGCAGCACCCCCGGGCAGGGAAAAGATGGCTACACCTTC. It translates to CASSTPGQGKDGYTF. The V gene is TRBV28, the J gene TRBJ1-2; D is perhaps TRBD1 (5 bases). This CDR3 comprises 15 residues. Germline V gives CDR1 MDHEN, CDR2 SYDVKM. With 6 bases removed from V and 6 bases from J, the gap between germline ends came to 20 bases.

The genes are TRBV2 and TRBJ1-4; the D gene is possibly TRBD1 (6 bases). Germline V gene data show CDR1 as SNHLY and CDR2 as FYNNEI. Trimming took 1 base from V and 7 from J, leaving 10 bases between them. The CDR3 length is 14 residues. CDR3 in DNA: TGTGCCAGCAGTGAAGGGCAGGGGCTTGAAAAACTGTTTTTT. This codes for CASSEGQGLEKLFF.

The V gene is TRBV10-2, the J gene TRBJ1-2, with D possibly matching TRBD1 (6 bases). Trimming took off 5 bases at V and 5 bases at J, with 15 bases between the two ends. The CDR3 sequence is 14 residues long. CDR1 and CDR2 (germline): WSHSY, SAAADI. This CDR3 is CASSRLQGEYGYTF. CDR3 nucleotides: TGCGCCAGCAGTCGCCTACAGGGTGAATATGGCTACACCTTC.

The V and J genes are TRBV5-1 and TRBJ2-1, with a tentative D call TRBD1 (5 bases). The CDR3 is 14 amino acids. V was trimmed by 4 bases and J by 4 bases, leaving 12 bases between them. Germline CDR1 and CDR2: SGHRS and YFSETQ. CDR3 DNA sequence: TGCGCCAGCAGCGTTCAGGGAAGTTACAATGAGCAGTTCTTC. Residues: CASSVQGSYNEQFF.

The rearrangement links TRBV28 to TRBJ1-2; D is unclear. Trimming removed 5 bases from V and 2 bases from J, with 12 bases in between. CDR1 and CDR2 (germline): MDHEN, SYDVKM. This CDR3 is 14 amino acids long. Here the CDR3 reads CASSARVWNYGYTF. DNA of the CDR3: TGTGCCAGCAGTGCCCGGGTGTGGAACTATGGCTACACCTTC.

This clone was counted a single time. This sequence joins TRBV11-3 and TRBJ1-1; no clear D gene. The CDR3 consists of 15 residues. Germline CDR1 reads SGHNT; CDR2 reads YENEEA. V dropped 1 base and J dropped 1 base, with 10 bases sitting between them. In DNA form, the CDR3 reads TGTGCCAGCAGCTTAGGTGGTTCAGGGAACACTGAAGCTTTCTTT. Its protein product is CASSLGGSGNTEAFF.

This clone showed up just once. This CDR3 reads CASSQVGGQTYEQYF. For the CDR3, the DNA is TGTGCCAGCAGCCAAGTCGGCGGCCAGACCTACGAGCAGTACTTC. The V and J genes are TRBV3-1 (or the pseudogene TRBV3-2) and TRBJ2-7; D call uncertain. CDR1 is LGHDT, CDR2 YNNKEL, per germline (reference sequence). Trimming pared 1 base from V and 2 bases from J, leaving 12 bases between. The CDR3 runs 15 residues.

V and J are TRBV28 and TRBJ1-5, with D possibly being TRBD1 (5 bases). CDR3 length equals 16 residues. The V gene lost 6 bases and the J gene lost 0 bases, with 15 bases spanning the gap. Per germline, CDR1 MDHEN and CDR2 SYDVKM. The CDR3 sequence is CASSGAGGGSNQPQHF. The CDR3 coding sequence is TGTGCCAGCAGCGGCGCGGGGGGGGGTAGCAATCAGCCCCAGCATTTT.

This rearrangement joins TRBV28 to TRBJ2-1; possible D gene TRBD2, 6 bases. V lost 5 bases to trimming and J lost 6 bases, with 17 bases between them. Germline CDR1 is MDHEN and CDR2 is SYDVKM. The length of the CDR3 is 15 residues. The CDR3, as DNA: TGTGCCAGCAGTGCGACTAGGCGTTGGGGCAATGAGCAGTTCTTC. Its protein product is CASSATRRWGNEQFF.

The chain couples TRBV5-4 to TRBJ2-7, with D perhaps TRBD1 (6 bases). The germline V gene encodes CDR1 SGHNT and CDR2 YYREEE (reference sequence). The CDR3 extends over 13 amino acids. The V gene lost 3 bases and the J gene lost 8 bases, with 15 bases spanning the gap. This chain's CDR3 is CASSSTSGGQQYF. Here the CDR3 DNA reads TGTGCCAGCAGCTCAACTTCTGGGGGCCAGCAGTACTTC.

In its sample, this clone was seen a few times. The V gene is TRBV12-5, the J gene TRBJ2-5; 10 positions agree with TRBD2. V lost 7 bases and J lost 5; bases outside the gene matches: 4. Germline V gene data show CDR1 as LGHNT and CDR2 as FRNRAP. This CDR3 is built from 13 residues. The CDR3 loop reads CASALAGVETQYF. The CDR3 coding sequence is TGTGCTAGTGCCCTAGCGGGGGTGGAGACCCAGTACTTC. Variable domain in full (rest from reference TRBV12-5 and TRBJ2-5): DARVTQTPRHKVTEMGQEVTMRCQPILGHNTVFWYRQTMMQGLELLAYFRNRAPLDDSGMPKDRFSAEMPDATLATLKIQPSEPRDSAVYFCASALAGVETQYFGPGTRLLVL.

This chain connects TRBV4-2 to TRBJ1-1; D call uncertain. The CDR3 totals 14 residues. From germline, CDR1 is LGHNA and CDR2 YNFKEQ. V lost 0 bases and J lost 3, with 8 bases in between. In nucleotides, the CDR3 is TGTGCCAGCAGCCAAGAAGGGAGTCACACTGAAGCTTTCTTT. Translating it yields CASSQEGSHTEAFF.

The chain carries TRBV2 and TRBJ1-5; TRBD1 might be the D (5 bases). The germline V gene has CDR1 SNHLY and CDR2 FYNNEI. V gave up 3 bases and J gave up 0 bases, with 21 bases separating them. The CDR3 runs 19 residues. The CDR3 is CASSDPPSVGLLSNQPQHF. The CDR3 nucleotides read TGTGCCAGCAGTGACCCCCCCAGCGTGGGGCTCCTTAGCAATCAGCCCCAGCATTTT.

This chain connects TRBV5-1 to TRBJ2-3; possible D gene TRBD2, 5 bases. This CDR3 contains 14 residues. In germline, CDR1 is SGHRS, CDR2 YFSETQ. Trimming took 3 bases from V and 3 from J, leaving 11 bases between them. DNA for the CDR3: TGCGCCAGCAGCTCTGGAGGCGTAACAGATACGCAGTATTTT. This encodes CASSSGGVTDTQYF.

This chain uses TRBV5-1 with TRBJ1-2; 8 nucleotides agree with TRBD1. J lost 8 bases, V lost 2 bases, and 8 bases had no gene match. The germline V gene encodes CDR1 SGHRS and CDR2 YFSETQ. This CDR3 comprises 14 residues. Here the CDR3 DNA reads TGCGCCAGCAGCTTCTTAGGACAGGGTGAGGGCTACACCTTC. It codes for CASSFLGQGEGYTF.

CDR3 sequence (DNA): TGTGCCAGTAGTAGGGCGCTAGCGAAAGGCAATGAGCAGTTCTTC. It codes for CASSRALAKGNEQFF. The chain joins TRBV19 to TRBJ2-1; tentative D call: TRBD2 (6 bases). Trimming shortened V by 4 bases and J by 6 bases, and 16 bases separated the two germline ends. The CDR3 runs 15 residues. CDR1 and CDR2 (germline): LNHDA, SQIVND (reference sequence).

This chain links TRBV6-1 with TRBJ1-2, with D possibly matching TRBD1 (6 bases). The ends were cut back, 2 bases at V and 0 bases at J, with 7 bases in the middle. Germline V lookup: CDR1 MNHNS, CDR2 SASEGT. The CDR3 sequence is 14 residues long. The CDR3 bases are TGTGCCAGCAGTGAAAACAGGGCTAACTATGGCTACACCTTC. As protein: CASSENRANYGYTF.

This chain links TRBV28 with TRBJ2-3; TRBD1 matches 9 bases. This CDR3 contains 13 residues. V lost 7 bases and J lost 9; bases outside the gene matches: 8. From germline, CDR1 is MDHEN and CDR2 SYDVKM. CDR3 residues: CASTPGQGITQYF. CDR3 coding DNA: TGTGCCAGCACCCCGGGACAGGGAATCACGCAGTATTTT. Using reference TRBV28 and TRBJ2-3 for the parts outside the CDR3, the full variable domain is DVKVTQSSRYLVKRTGEKVFLECVQDMDHENMFWYRQDPGLGLRLIYFSYDVKMKEKGDIPEGYSVSREKKERFSLILESASTNQTSMYLCASTPGQGITQYFGPGTRLTVL.

The chain has TRBV5-1 and TRBJ1-4; 7 nucleotides line up with TRBD1. The CDR3 is 15 residues long. CDR1 and CDR2 from the germline V gene are SGHRS and YFSETQ. The V gene end was trimmed by 4 bases and the J gene end by 5 bases; junction bases not matched to a gene: 8. CDR3 bases: TGCGCCAGCAGCGACCACAGGGGTTCGAATGAAAAACTGTTTTTT. Translated: CASSDHRGSNEKLFF.

This chain connects TRBV10-3 to TRBJ1-1, with 9 bases lining up with TRBD1. From germline, CDR1 is ENHRY and CDR2 SYGVKD. The CDR3 is 15 amino acids. With 10 bases clipped from V and 4 bases from J, the junction kept 13 bases outside the gene matches. The CDR3 reads CASRYTGGRGTEAFF. In nucleotides, the CDR3 is TGTGCCAGCCGCTACACAGGGGGCAGGGGCACTGAAGCTTTCTTT.

The chain links TRBV25-1 to TRBJ2-2; TRBD2 is a possible D gene (7 bases). The germline V gene encodes CDR1 MGHDK and CDR2 SYGVNS. V lost 3 bases to trimming and J lost 11 bases, with 25 bases between them. This CDR3 has 17 amino acids. The CDR3, as DNA: TGTGCCAGCAGTGACCCGCTTGTGTCCGCGGGGGCTGGTGAGCTGTTTTTT. Its protein product is CASSDPLVSAGAGELFF.